This T cell receptor beta chain comes out of a study of blood T cells in healthy people across ages. Findings and limits, study-wide: From one million sequenced T cells, diversity estimates were lower bounds. Older age went with lower TCR beta diversity per million T cells, in a roughly linear way.

Turning to this clonotype: Its antigen is not identified.

The germline V gene encodes CDR1 MNHEY and CDR2 SMNVEV (reference sequence). The CDR3 is 15 residues long. V dropped 8 bases and J dropped 4 bases, with 21 bases sitting between them. Roughly 9 milliliters of peripheral blood were drawn from each donor. Then a second PCR, running roughly 7 to 11 cycles, was carried out with a sample-barcoded 5' primer and a J-beta primer mix. The authors tagged each cDNA molecule using a template-switch adaptor with 12 random nucleotides. TCRdb itself ran the 5' RACE reads through MiXCR, one entry per CDR3 protein. This sample has approximately 1.5 million distinct CDR3 sequences; 34% occur once, and the top ten carry 11%.

The V call is TRBV27, the J call TRBJ2-7; TRBD2 is a possible D gene (7 bases). This sequence was found in a woman in her twenties or thirties in good health. The specimen was blood. This CDR3 is CASSEYRGAGYEQYF. The CDR3, as DNA: TGTGCCAGCTCAGAATATCGGGGGGCAGGGTACGAGCAGTACTTC.